These T cell receptor beta chains were read from a single sample in a study of T cells after yellow fever vaccination. TCRdb fed the 5' RACE reads into MiXCR, producing one record per CDR3 protein. In the table there are roughly 500,000 distinct CDR3 sequences, about 19% of which are singletons. Sequenced material: PBMCs, taken 15 days after the yellow fever booster vaccination. Every receptor here comes from a young man who received the YFV17D yellow fever vaccine. Each CDR3 is given with its conserved first and last residue. D genes are given only for firm matches. Size values are once, few and many counts, or a class for expanded clones, and some rows have none.

J	D	size	V	length	CDR3	DNA
TRBJ2-2	-	-	TRBV5-1	15	CASSPGWAVTGELFF	TGCGCCAGCAGCCCCGGGTGGGCGGTCACCGGGGAGCTGTTTTTT
TRBJ2-1	TRBD2	-	TRBV3-1	16	CASSQEYGGRFNEQFF	TGTGCCAGCAGCCAAGAGTATGGCGGGAGGTTTAATGAGCAGTTCTTC
TRBJ2-1	TRBD2	few	TRBV12-3/TRBV12-4	15	CASSSGAGVYNEQFF	TGTGCCAGCAGTTCCGGAGCGGGAGTATACAATGAGCAGTTCTTC
TRBJ2-3	-	-	TRBV20-1	14	CSASPGTYTDTQYF	TGCAGTGCTAGTCCCGGGACTTACACAGATACGCAGTATTTT
TRBJ2-7	TRBD2	few	TRBV24-1	15	CATSDGTSGRYEQYF	TGTGCCACCAGTGACGGGACTAGCGGGAGGTACGAGCAGTACTTC
TRBJ2-5	-	-	TRBV6-7	15	CASNPSFRLGETQYF	TGTGCCAGCAATCCGTCCTTTAGGCTGGGGGAGACCCAGTACTTC
TRBJ2-1	TRBD2	-	TRBV19	14	CAVRTSGRANEQFF	TGTGCCGTTCGGACTAGCGGGAGGGCCAATGAGCAGTTCTTC
TRBJ2-1	-	-	TRBV5-1	13	CASSFGASNEQFF	TGCGCCAGCAGCTTCGGTGCGAGCAATGAGCAGTTCTTC
TRBJ2-7	-	-	TRBV25-1	11	CASTAGEVQYF	TGTGCCAGCACCGCAGGGGAGGTGCAGTACTTC
TRBJ1-2	-	-	TRBV12-3/TRBV12-4	15	CASSPEPGLNYGHTF	TGTGCCAGCAGCCCAGAGCCAGGGCTAAACTATGGCCACACCTTC
TRBJ2-3	-	once	TRBV14	13	CASSQNNRGTQYF	TGTGCCAGCAGCCAAAATAACCGGGGTACGCAGTATTTT
TRBJ2-3	TRBD2	-	TRBV20-1	14	CSATGTSGRDTQYF	TGCAGTGCAACCGGGACTAGCGGGAGAGATACGCAGTATTTT